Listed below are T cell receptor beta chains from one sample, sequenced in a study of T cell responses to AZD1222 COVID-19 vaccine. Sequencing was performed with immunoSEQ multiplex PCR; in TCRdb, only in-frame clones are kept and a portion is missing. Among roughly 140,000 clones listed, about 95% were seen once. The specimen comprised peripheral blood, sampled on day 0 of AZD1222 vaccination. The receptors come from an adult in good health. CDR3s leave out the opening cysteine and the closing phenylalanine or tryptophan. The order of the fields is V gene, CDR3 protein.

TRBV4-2,ASSPRDRGLPVTLANYGYT
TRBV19,ASSMKLPTAYT
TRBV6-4,ASSPEWSQPQH
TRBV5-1,ASSLVTGNTEAF
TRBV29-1,SVVPLRGGWETQY
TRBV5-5,ASSLAGHMNTEAF
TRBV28,ASSLLNTEAF
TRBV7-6,ASSLDNPYGTGRETQY
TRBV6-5,ASSSGTYGYT
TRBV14,ASSQGWGQPQH
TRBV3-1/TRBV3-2,ASSRGISNEQF
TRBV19,ASSPRDHSGANVLT
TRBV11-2,ASSGSVRAGNTIY
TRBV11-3,ASSLEEKLAASSGANVLT
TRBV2,ASSVQTGNTEAF
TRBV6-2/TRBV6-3,ASSGPQETQY
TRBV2,ASKSASGPYNEQF
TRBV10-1,ASSEGGTDTQY
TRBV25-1,ASSEWEGAPGNEKLF
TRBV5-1,ASSLDSNQPQH
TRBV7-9,ASSRVGRFEAF
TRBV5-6,ASSTGLAAQETQY
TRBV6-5,ASSYLRGGTDTQY
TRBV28,ASSSWSSDEQF
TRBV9,ASSLRGEQF
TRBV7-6,ASSLYSPGIAGGTLNEQF
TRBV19,ASSGRTSGKYNEQF